This T cell receptor (beta chain) comes out of a study of cytotoxic CD8 clonotypes in ibrutinib-treated CLL. In the study overall: Among the patients, ten to eleven presented as relapsed/refractory and 15 as treatment-naive; around 17 showed unmutated IGHV.

This clone was seen only a few times. The antigen is not known. Overall study findings and caveats: Measured clonality at baseline was greater than in age-matched healthy donors and tracked with circulating CD8+ T-cell counts. Sampling schedules were unmatched across sustained-remission and progressing patients.

The CDR3 runs 14 residues. Between the trimmed V and J ends, which lost 0 bases and 6 bases, there was a span of 13 bases. Germline-derived CDR1 and CDR2 are GTSNPN and SVGIG (reference sequence). TCRdb's table, derived via immunoSEQ multiplex PCR, lists solely in-frame clones and lacks some. The table has roughly 250,000 clones, 70% seen once. The chain couples TRBV30 to TRBJ2-3, with a possible D match to TRBD1 (5 bases). The receptor's source is a human donor with chronic lymphocytic leukemia. The specimen was PBMCs, collected after 24 months of ibrutinib treatment. The CDR3 here is CAWSVGAGWDTQYF. CDR3 coding DNA: TGTGCCTGGAGTGTAGGGGCCGGGTGGGATACGCAGTATTTT.